A single sample gave rise to the 2 T cell receptor beta chains below, sequenced in a study of shared clonotypes between healthy human individuals. Sequencing was performed with immunoSEQ multiplex PCR; in TCRdb, only in-frame clones are kept and a portion is missing. Among roughly 1 million clones, 65% to 80% were seen once, and the ten largest hold less than 1.5%. The specimen sequenced was memory CD4+ T cells sorted from blood. As for subset: CD45RA-negative fraction. Source of these receptors: a man aged 18-30 years in good health.

V usage is TRBV5-6 and J usage is TRBJ1-6; 8 bases map to TRBD1. Germline V gives CDR1 SGHDT, CDR2 YYEEEE. Unmatched junction bases numbered 9, after V lost 4 bases and J lost 9 bases. This CDR3 has 15 residues. CDR3 DNA: TGTGCCAGCAGCCTAAAGGACAGGGACGCTTCACCCCTCCACTTT. It encodes CASSLKDRDASPLHF. Using reference TRBV5-6 and TRBJ1-6 for the parts outside the CDR3, the full variable domain is DAGVTQSPTHLIKTRGQQVTLRCSPKSGHDTVSWYQQALGQGPQFIFQYYEEEERQRGNFPDRFSGHQFPNYSSELNVNALLLGDSALYLCASSLKDRDASPLHFGNGTRLTVT.

This clone was picked up one time. The rearrangement uses TRBV21-1 and TRBJ2-2. TRBV21-1 corresponds to a pseudogene. The CDR3 has 17 amino acids. CDR3 in DNA: TGTGCCAGCAGCAAAAAAGGGGGGCTAAAGAACACCGGGGAGCTGTTTTTT. Residues: CASSKKGGLKNTGELFF.